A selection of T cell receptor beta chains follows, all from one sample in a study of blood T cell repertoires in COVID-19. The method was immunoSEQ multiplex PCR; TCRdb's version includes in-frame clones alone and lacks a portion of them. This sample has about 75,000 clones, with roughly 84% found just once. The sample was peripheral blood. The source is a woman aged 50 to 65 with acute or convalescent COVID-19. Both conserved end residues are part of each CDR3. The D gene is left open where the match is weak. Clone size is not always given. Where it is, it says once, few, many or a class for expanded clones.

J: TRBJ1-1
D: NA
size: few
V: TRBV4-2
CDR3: CASSQDRGTEAFF
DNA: TGTGCCAGCAGCCAAGACAGGGGAACTGAAGCTTTCTTT

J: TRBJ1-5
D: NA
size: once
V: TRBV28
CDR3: CASMAGDTGNQPQHF
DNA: TGTGCCAGCATGGCAGGGGACACGGGCAATCAGCCCCAGCATTTT

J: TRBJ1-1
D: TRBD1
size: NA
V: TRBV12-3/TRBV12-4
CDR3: CASSNRDRAFF
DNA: TGTGCCAGCAGTAACCGGGACAGAGCTTTCTTT

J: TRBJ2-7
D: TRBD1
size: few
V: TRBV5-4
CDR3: CASSWGQGRGEQYF
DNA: TGTGCCAGCAGCTGGGGACAGGGGAGAGGCGAGCAGTACTTC

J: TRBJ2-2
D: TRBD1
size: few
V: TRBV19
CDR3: CASSIGPGQGWIGELFF
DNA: TGTGCCAGTAGTATTGGACCGGGACAGGGATGGATCGGGGAGCTGTTTTTT

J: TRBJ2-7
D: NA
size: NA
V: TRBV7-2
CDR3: CASSLALVGGYEQYF
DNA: TGTGCCAGCAGCTTAGCGCTCGTGGGGGGTTACGAGCAGTACTTC

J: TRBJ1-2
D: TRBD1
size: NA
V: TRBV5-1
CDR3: CASSLKPYRDRGRDYGYTF
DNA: TGCGCCAGCAGCTTGAAGCCCTACCGGGACAGGGGGCGAGACTATGGCTACACCTTC

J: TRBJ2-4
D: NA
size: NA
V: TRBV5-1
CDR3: CASMPDSGNIQYF
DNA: TGCGCCAGCATGCCGGACTCAGGAAACATTCAGTACTTC

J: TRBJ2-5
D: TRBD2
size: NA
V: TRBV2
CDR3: CASSAFGAGGRQETQYF
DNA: TGTGCCAGCAGTGCTTTTGGAGCGGGGGGCCGCCAAGAGACCCAGTACTTC

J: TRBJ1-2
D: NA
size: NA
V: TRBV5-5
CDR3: CASSLAGNGYTF
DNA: TGTGCCAGCAGCTTGGCCGGGAATGGCTACACCTTC

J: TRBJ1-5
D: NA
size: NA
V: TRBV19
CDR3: CASSILARAGNQPQHF
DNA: TGTGCCAGTAGTATTCTCGCCAGGGCGGGCAATCAGCCCCAGCATTTT

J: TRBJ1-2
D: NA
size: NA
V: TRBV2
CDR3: CASTQEKNYGYTF
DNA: TGTGCCAGCACACAGGAAAAAAACTATGGCTACACCTTC

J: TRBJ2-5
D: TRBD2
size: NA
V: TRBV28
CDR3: CASSLLLAGVGGTQYF
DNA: TGTGCCAGCAGTTTACTACTAGCGGGAGTAGGAGGGACCCAGTACTTC

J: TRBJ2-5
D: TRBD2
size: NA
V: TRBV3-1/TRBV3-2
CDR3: CASSHKRGAETQYF
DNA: TGTGCCAGCAGCCACAAGCGGGGGGCCGAGACCCAGTACTTC

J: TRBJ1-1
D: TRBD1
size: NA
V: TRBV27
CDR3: CASRTGLVNTEAFF
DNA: TGTGCCAGCAGGACAGGGTTGGTGAACACTGAAGCTTTCTTT

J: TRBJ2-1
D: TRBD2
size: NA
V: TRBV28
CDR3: CASSFLSGGFYNEQFF
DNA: TGTGCCAGCAGTTTCTTAAGCGGGGGGTTTTACAATGAGCAGTTCTTC

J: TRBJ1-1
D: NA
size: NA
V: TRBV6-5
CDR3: CASAGVGKGEAFF
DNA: TGTGCCAGCGCAGGGGTAGGGAAGGGGGAAGCTTTCTTT

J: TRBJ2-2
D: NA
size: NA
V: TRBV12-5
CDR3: CASGFFQGSGELFF
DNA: TGTGCTAGTGGTTTCTTCCAGGGGAGTGGGGAGCTGTTTTTT

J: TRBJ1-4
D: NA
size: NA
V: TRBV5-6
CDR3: CASSRSQVLEKLFF
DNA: TGTGCCAGCAGTAGATCTCAGGTTCTCGAAAAACTGTTTTTT

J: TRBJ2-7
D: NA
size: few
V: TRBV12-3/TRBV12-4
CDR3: CASSLSDEQYF
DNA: TGTGCCAGCAGTTTATCGGACGAGCAGTACTTC

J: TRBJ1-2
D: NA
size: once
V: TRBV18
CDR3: CASSRAETVDYGYTF
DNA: TGTGCCAGCTCCAGGGCCGAGACAGTTGACTATGGCTACACCTTC

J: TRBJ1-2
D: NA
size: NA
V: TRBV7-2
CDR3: CASSLVGAGGYTF
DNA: TGTGCCAGCAGCTTAGTGGGGGCAGGTGGCTACACCTTC

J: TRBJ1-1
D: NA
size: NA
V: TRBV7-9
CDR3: CASSPGFEATGAFF
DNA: TGTGCCAGCAGCCCGGGTTTTGAGGCCACTGGAGCTTTCTTT

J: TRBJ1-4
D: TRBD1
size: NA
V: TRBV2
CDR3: CASSAGGRSEKLFF
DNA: TGTGCCAGCAGTGCAGGGGGCAGGAGCGAAAAACTGTTTTTT

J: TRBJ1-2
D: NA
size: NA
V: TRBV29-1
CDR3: CSAAEANTNYGYTF
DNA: TGCAGCGCCGCGGAGGCGAACACTAACTATGGCTACACCTTC

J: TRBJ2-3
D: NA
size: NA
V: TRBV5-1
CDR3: CASSLGGDTDTQYF
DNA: TGCGCCAGCAGCTTAGGGGGGGACACAGATACGCAGTATTTT

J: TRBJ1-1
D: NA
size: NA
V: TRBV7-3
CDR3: CASSLGPFSTEAFF
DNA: TGTGCCAGCAGCTTGGGGCCATTCTCCACTGAAGCTTTCTTT

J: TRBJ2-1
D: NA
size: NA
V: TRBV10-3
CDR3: CAISATLGMESHEQFF
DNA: TGTGCCATCAGTGCAACACTAGGGATGGAATCCCATGAGCAGTTCTTC

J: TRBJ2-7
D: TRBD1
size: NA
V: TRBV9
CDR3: CASSVGDRGSEQYF
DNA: TGTGCCAGCAGCGTAGGGGACAGGGGATCCGAGCAGTACTTC

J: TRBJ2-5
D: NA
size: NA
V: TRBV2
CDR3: CASSDGRLGGETQYF
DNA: TGTGCCAGCAGTGATGGGAGGCTGGGGGGAGAGACCCAGTACTTC

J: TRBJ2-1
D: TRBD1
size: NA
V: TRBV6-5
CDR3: CASSYPQTGGAEQFF
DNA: TGTGCCAGCAGTTACCCCCAGACAGGGGGCGCCGAGCAGTTCTTC

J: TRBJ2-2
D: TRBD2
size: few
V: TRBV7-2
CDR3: CASSLPAGTNTGELFF
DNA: TGTGCCAGCAGCTTACCAGCGGGGACGAACACCGGGGAGCTGTTTTTT

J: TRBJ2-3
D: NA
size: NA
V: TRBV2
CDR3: CASSPQGSTDTQYF
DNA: TGTGCCAGCAGCCCTCAGGGGAGCACAGATACGCAGTATTTT

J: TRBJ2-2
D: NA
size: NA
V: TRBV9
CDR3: CASSSLNTGELFF
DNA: TGTGCCAGCAGCTCCCTTAACACCGGGGAGCTGTTTTTT

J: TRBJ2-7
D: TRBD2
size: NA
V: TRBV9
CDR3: CASSVEGGSSYEQYF
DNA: TGTGCCAGCAGCGTAGAGGGCGGGAGCTCCTACGAGCAGTACTTC

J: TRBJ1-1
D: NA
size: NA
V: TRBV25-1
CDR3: CASRVLGGTEAFF
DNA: TGTGCCAGCAGAGTTTTGGGGGGCACTGAAGCTTTCTTT

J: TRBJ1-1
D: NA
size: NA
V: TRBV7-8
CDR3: CASSLAILGEVTEAFF
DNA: TGTGCCAGCAGCTTAGCGATCCTGGGGGAGGTCACTGAAGCTTTCTTT

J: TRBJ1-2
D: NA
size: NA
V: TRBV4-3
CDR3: CASSQDVPFGGHTF
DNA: TGCGCCAGCAGCCAAGATGTCCCTTTTGGGGGCCACACCTTC

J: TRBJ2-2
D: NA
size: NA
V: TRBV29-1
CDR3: CSVRDTGELFF
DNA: TGCAGCGTCCGGGACACCGGGGAGCTGTTTTTT

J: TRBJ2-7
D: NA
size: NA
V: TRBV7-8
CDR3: CASSHRRVVPYEQYF
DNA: TGTGCCAGCAGCCACCGCAGGGTGGTCCCGTACGAGCAGTACTTC

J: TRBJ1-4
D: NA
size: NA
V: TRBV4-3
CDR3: CASSQAGLANEKLFF
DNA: TGCGCCAGCAGCCAAGCGGGACTTGCTAATGAAAAACTGTTTTTT

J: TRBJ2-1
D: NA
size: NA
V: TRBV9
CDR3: CASSVEQGSYNEQFF
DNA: TGTGCCAGCAGCGTAGAGCAGGGCTCCTACAATGAGCAGTTCTTC

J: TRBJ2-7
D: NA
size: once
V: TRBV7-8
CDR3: CASSNFLWQGGEQYF
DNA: TGTGCCAGCAGCAACTTTTTATGGCAGGGCGGCGAGCAGTACTTC

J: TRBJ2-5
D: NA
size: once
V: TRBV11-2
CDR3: CASSLRRAGIETQYF
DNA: TGTGCCAGCAGCTTACGTCGGGCAGGGATTGAGACCCAGTACTTC

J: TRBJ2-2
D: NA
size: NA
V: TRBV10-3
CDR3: CAISVGTVAASTGELFF
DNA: TGTGCCATCAGTGTGGGGACGGTAGCGGCGAGCACCGGGGAGCTGTTTTTT

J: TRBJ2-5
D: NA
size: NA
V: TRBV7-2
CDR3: CASSRTAGETQYF
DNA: TGTGCCAGCAGCAGAACTGCCGGGGAGACCCAGTACTTC

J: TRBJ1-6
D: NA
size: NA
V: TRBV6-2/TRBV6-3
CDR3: CASSNGPRGVLPLHF
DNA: TGTGCCAGCAGTAATGGGCCCCGTGGTGTTCTACCCCTCCACTTT

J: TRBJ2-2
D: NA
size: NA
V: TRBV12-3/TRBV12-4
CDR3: CASSFKNTGELFF
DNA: TGTGCCAGCAGTTTCAAGAACACCGGGGAGCTGTTTTTT

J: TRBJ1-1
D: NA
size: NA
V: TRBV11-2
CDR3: CASSSILGWGRVMNTEAFF
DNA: TGTGCCAGCAGCTCCATTTTGGGGTGGGGCAGGGTGATGAACACTGAAGCTTTCTTT